Listed below are T cell receptor beta chains from one sample, sequenced in a study of monozygotic twins with inflammatory bowel disease. TCRdb reprocessed the 5' RACE reads and keeps a single row for each CDR3 protein, giving no DNA. Reported are some 400,000 distinct CDR3 sequences; the ten largest clones contain 2.4%. Material for sequencing was blood. These receptors were obtained from a human donor with ulcerative colitis or Crohn's disease, or a healthy co-twin of an affected twin (not recorded which). CDR3s include the opening cysteine and the closing phenylalanine or tryptophan. The order of the fields is CDR3 protein, V gene, J gene.

CASSQGGGADTQYF	TRBV4-3	TRBJ2-3
CASSFSRDNNEQFF	TRBV12-3/TRBV12-4	TRBJ2-1
CASSSGVYGYTF	TRBV28	TRBJ1-2
CASSVTDRGSLGPSGNTIYF	TRBV9	TRBJ1-3
CASDRGEEQFF	TRBV2	TRBJ2-1
CASSLTGTSGGRGNNEQFF	TRBV7-3	TRBJ2-1
CASSQAHQSDTQYF	TRBV4-1	TRBJ2-3
CASSWANEQFF	TRBV28	TRBJ2-1
CASSLLDSENSPLHF	TRBV5-5	TRBJ1-6
CASRSAYNEQFF	TRBV5-1	TRBJ2-1
CASSFQRATYNEQFF	TRBV11-2	TRBJ2-1
CASSFLAGVDTQYF	TRBV28	TRBJ2-3
CASVRFRDEQFF	TRBV7-9	TRBJ2-1
CASSLSGAVWETQYF	TRBV12-3/TRBV12-4	TRBJ2-5
CASSFFYGQGSYGYTF	TRBV27	TRBJ1-2
CATSSDRGESQPQHF	TRBV15	TRBJ1-5
CASTSGGGNSYEQYF	TRBV12-3/TRBV12-4	TRBJ2-7
CASSRRTTSTDTQYF	TRBV14	TRBJ2-3
CATAGTGTSPLHF	TRBV6-1	TRBJ1-6
CASSQAQRTDTQYF	TRBV4-1	TRBJ2-3
CASIGEGNTEAFF	TRBV5-1	TRBJ1-1
CASSVGGVSGNTIYF	TRBV9	TRBJ1-3